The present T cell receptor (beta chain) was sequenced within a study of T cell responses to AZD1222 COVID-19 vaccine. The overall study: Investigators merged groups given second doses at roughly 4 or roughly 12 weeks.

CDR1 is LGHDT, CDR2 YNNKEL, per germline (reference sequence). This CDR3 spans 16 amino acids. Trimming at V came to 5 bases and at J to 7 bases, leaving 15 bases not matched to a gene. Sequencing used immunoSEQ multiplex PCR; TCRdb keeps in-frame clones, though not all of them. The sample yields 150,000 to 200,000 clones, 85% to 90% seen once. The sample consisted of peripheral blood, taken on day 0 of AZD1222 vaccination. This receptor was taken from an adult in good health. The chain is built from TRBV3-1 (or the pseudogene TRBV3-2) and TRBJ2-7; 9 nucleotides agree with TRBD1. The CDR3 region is CASSVRTGTGTLEQYF. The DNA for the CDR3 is TGTGCCAGCAGCGTAAGAACCGGGACAGGGACTTTGGAGCAGTACTTC.